These 5 T cell receptor beta chains share one sample of origin, sequenced in a study of T-cell reconstitution after alpha-beta-depleted transplantation in children. Unique molecular identifiers were incorporated during preparation of the TCRbeta library. A single record per CDR3 protein comes from TCRdb applying MiXCR to the PCR reads. The table includes 450,000 to 700,000 distinct CDR3 sequences, more than 20% detected once. The sequences come from PBMCs, collected before TCRalphabeta/CD19-depleted stem cell transplant. These TCRs come from a boy younger than two with Wiskott-Aldrich syndrome, due to receive a stem cell transplant.

The genes are TRBV6-1 and TRBJ2-4; 8 bases fit TRBD1. Unmatched junction bases numbered 9, after V lost 5 bases and J lost 9 bases. Germline V gives CDR1 MNHNS, CDR2 SASEGT. This CDR3 region has 14 residues. This CDR3 is CASSPTRQGSIQYF. The DNA for the CDR3 is TGTGCCAGCAGTCCCACCCGACAGGGGTCCATTCAGTACTTC.

This clonotype was seen ten or more times. Relative to the germline gene, one junction end is altered; a read error may explain this. V gene TRBV5-1 combines with J gene TRBJ2-1, with 11 bases identical to TRBD2. CDR1 is SGHRS and CDR2 is YFSETQ in the germline V gene. The CDR3 consists of 15 residues. As DNA, the CDR3 is TGTGCCAGCAGCTTGGCACTAGCGGGAGTCAATGAGCAGTTCTTC. Translating it yields CASSLALAGVNEQFF.

The rearrangement links TRBV29-1 to TRBJ2-7; D gene unclear. Looked up from germline, CDR1 is SQVTM and CDR2 is ANQGSEA. The CDR3 runs to 11 residues. The V end lost 6 bases, the J end lost 2 bases, and 8 bases lay between the germline ends. In DNA form, the CDR3 reads TGCAGCGTGAGGCTAGCCTACGAGCAGTACTTC. It translates to CSVRLAYEQYF.

The chain is built from TRBV12-3 or TRBV12-4 and TRBJ1-1; D possibly corresponds to TRBD1 (5 bases). The length of the CDR3 is 14 residues. Trimming pared 6 bases from V and 0 bases from J, leaving 11 bases between. Here the CDR3 DNA reads TGTGCCAGCAGACGTAGGGGATTGAACACTGAAGCTTTCTTT. This encodes CASRRRGLNTEAFF.

This clonotype occurred a few times. The chain uses TRBV12-3 or TRBV12-4 and TRBJ2-1; D not resolved. The CDR3 extends over 13 amino acids. Trimming took off 10 bases at V and 0 bases at J, with 10 bases between the two ends. The DNA of the CDR3 is TGTGCCACTTACCAGTCCTCCTACAATGAGCAGTTCTTC. Translation: CATYQSSYNEQFF.